This T cell receptor (beta chain) was profiled in a study of blood T cell repertoires in COVID-19. Study background: Sample material is recorded as cDNA or gDNA derived from T cells, B-cell-depleted T cells, or PBMCs.

The method was immunoSEQ multiplex PCR; TCRdb's version includes in-frame clones alone and lacks a portion of them. The profile shows approximately 210,000 clones, more than 75% of them singletons. This clone was picked up one time. Sample: peripheral blood. This TCR came from a human donor in a cohort sampled during active COVID-19.

The CDR3 loop is CATSDLLGGGGGEKLFF. The CDR3 coding sequence is TGTGCCACCAGTGATTTGCTAGGGGGCGGAGGCGGGGAAAAACTGTTTTTT. V is TRBV24-1 and J is TRBJ1-4; TRBD1 matches at 7 bases. V shed 0 bases and J 8 bases; nucleotides not matched to a gene: 11. The CDR3 runs 17 residues. Germline V gene sequence: CDR1 KGHDR, CDR2 SFDVKD.